The 16 T cell receptor beta chains presented below share a single source sample, sequenced in a study of T-cell reconstitution after alpha-beta-depleted transplantation in children. Unique molecular identifiers tagged the TCRbeta library. MiXCR was run by TCRdb on the PCR reads, yielding one entry per CDR3 protein. The data show 60,000 to 85,000 distinct CDR3 sequences, with around a sixth seen just once and about 51% held by the top ten. The source material was PBMCs, mostly from graft donor cells, sampled 360 days after TCRalphabeta/CD19-depleted stem cell transplant. The receptors were sampled from a male patient aged 2 to 10 who had a stem cell transplant for acute lymphoblastic leukemia, so the T cells may come from the graft donor.

This clonotype was counted between two and nine times. The chain is built from TRBV29-1 and TRBJ2-7, with 12 bases identical to TRBD2. This CDR3 contains 14 residues. The V gene's germline CDR1 is SQVTM and CDR2 ANQGSEA. The ends lost 6 bases at V and 6 bases at J; junction bases unmatched: 9. In nucleotides, the CDR3 is TGCAGCGTCTACACTAGCGGGAGGAGTAGCGAGCAGTACTTC. Amino acid sequence: CSVYTSGRSSEQYF.

Only a few counts were recorded for this clonotype. The V and J genes are TRBV7-9 and TRBJ2-1; 9 bases match TRBD2. Unmatched junction bases numbered 11, after V lost 6 bases and J lost 5 bases. Looked up from germline, CDR1 is SEHNR and CDR2 is FQNEAQ (reference sequence). This CDR3 is 16 amino acids long. The CDR3 DNA reads TGTGCCAGCAGTCCAATTAGCGGGAGATTGGACAATGAGCAGTTCTTC. As protein: CASSPISGRLDNEQFF.

Many counts were recorded for this clonotype. The chain is built from TRBV24-1 and TRBJ2-7; TRBD1 matches at 10 bases. After removal of 3 bases from V and 2 bases from J, the junction contained 3 bases not matched to a gene. CDR1 and CDR2 (germline): KGHDR, SFDVKD. The CDR3 loop spans 15 amino acids. CDR3 protein: CATSDRQGATYEQYF. The CDR3 DNA sequence: TGTGCCACCAGTGATAGACAGGGGGCGACCTACGAGCAGTACTTC.

This clonotype showed up just a few times. The chain recombines TRBV5-6 with TRBJ2-7; D call uncertain. CDR1 is SGHDT and CDR2 is YYEEEE in the germline V gene. The CDR3 loop spans 13 amino acids. Trimming shortened V by 2 bases and J by 2 bases, and 8 bases separated the two germline ends. The CDR3 nucleotides read TGTGCCAGCAGCTTCGGCAGAACCTACGAGCAGTACTTC. Its protein is CASSFGRTYEQYF.

This clonotype was picked up many times. The chain combines TRBV7-9 with TRBJ2-1; TRBD2 matches at 10 bases. This CDR3 is built from 18 residues. CDR1 and CDR2 (germline): SEHNR, FQNEAQ (reference sequence). V was pared by 3 bases and J by 8 bases, with 16 bases of the junction left unmatched. The CDR3 DNA sequence: TGTGCCAGCAGCTTCTTAGGTCGGGGACTAGCGATAGTCCATGAGCAGTTCTTC. It is translated as CASSFLGRGLAIVHEQFF.

The chain has TRBV11-2 and TRBJ1-4; no clear D gene. CDR1 is SGHAT, CDR2 FQNNGV, per germline. Between the trimmed V and J ends, which lost 5 bases and 7 bases, there was a span of 17 bases. CDR3 length: 15 amino acids. The CDR3 here is CASSTGRPWGEKLFF. The CDR3 DNA sequence: TGTGCCAGCAGCACCGGACGGCCCTGGGGTGAAAAACTGTTTTTT.

This clonotype was seen repeatedly, ten times or more. The J gene is TRBJ2-5, the V gene TRBV12-3 or TRBV12-4; D not resolved. The V end lost 4 bases, the J end lost 0 bases, and 0 bases lay between the germline ends. The CDR3 has 11 amino acids. Here the CDR3 DNA reads TGTGCCAGCAGTTACCAAGAGACCCAGTACTTC. It yields the protein CASSYQETQYF.

V usage is TRBV5-1 and J usage is TRBJ2-7; 10 bases map to TRBD2. With 3 bases clipped from V and 4 bases from J, the junction kept 4 bases outside the gene matches. This CDR3 has 14 residues. Germline assignment: CDR1 SGHRS and CDR2 YFSETQ. This chain's CDR3 is CASSSSGRGYEQYF. In DNA form, the CDR3 reads TGCGCCAGCAGCTCTAGCGGGAGAGGTTACGAGCAGTACTTC.

The J gene is TRBJ2-1, the V gene TRBV20-1; TRBD2 matches 15 bases. The ends lost 1 base at V and 0 bases at J; junction bases unmatched: 4. The CDR3 spans 18 residues. Germline-derived CDR1 and CDR2 are DFQATT and SNEGSKA (reference sequence). DNA of the CDR3: TGCAGTGCTAGAGGTGGGACTAGCGGGGGGAGCTCCTACAATGAGCAGTTCTTC. Residues: CSARGGTSGGSSYNEQFF.

CDR3 coding DNA: TGTGCCAGCAGCTTACACACCGGGGAGCTGTTTTTT. It codes for CASSLHTGELFF. This sequence joins TRBV11-2 and TRBJ2-2; D remains ambiguous. V lost 2 bases and J lost 3, with 1 base in between. From germline, CDR1 is SGHAT and CDR2 FQNNGV. This CDR3 spans 12 amino acids.

This clonotype came up a few times. The genes are TRBV29-1 and TRBJ2-3, with D uncertain. V lost 4 bases, J lost 4 bases, and 6 bases lay in between. Germline V gives CDR1 SQVTM, CDR2 ANQGSEA. The CDR3 runs to 11 residues. The CDR3 protein is CSVALADTQYF. CDR3 sequence (DNA): TGCAGCGTTGCCTTAGCAGATACGCAGTATTTT.

This clonotype was detected a few times. The chain has TRBV7-6 and TRBJ2-7, with a weak D call TRBD2 (6 bases). This CDR3 is 13 amino acids long. Germline V gene sequence: CDR1 SGHVS, CDR2 FNYEAQ. The V gene lost 0 bases and the J gene lost 3 bases, with 6 bases spanning the gap. This CDR3 is CASSLAGGYEQYF. Written as DNA, the CDR3 is TGTGCCAGCAGCTTAGCGGGGGGCTACGAGCAGTACTTC.

This clonotype was picked up a small number of times. The chain carries TRBV28 and TRBJ2-6; D is perhaps TRBD2 (5 bases). This CDR3 contains 17 residues. V lost 1 base and J lost 2, with 12 bases in between. Germline V gene sequence: CDR1 MDHEN, CDR2 SYDVKM. The CDR3 here is CASSLLLSGAGANVLTF. DNA of the CDR3: TGTGCCAGCAGTTTATTACTCTCCGGGGCTGGGGCCAACGTCCTGACTTTC. Supplemented by reference TRBV28 and TRBJ2-6, the full variable domain reads DVKVTQSSRYLVKRTGEKVFLECVQDMDHENMFWYRQDPGLGLRLIYFSYDVKMKEKGDIPEGYSVSREKKERFSLILESASTNQTSMYLCASSLLLSGAGANVLTFGAGSRLTVL.

This clonotype showed up many times. The V gene is TRBV12-3 or TRBV12-4, the J gene TRBJ2-5, with 7 bases matching TRBD2. The junction had 14 bases not matched to a gene; V was cut back by 3 bases and J by 7 bases. CDR3 length: 16 amino acids. The CDR3 nucleotides are TGTGCCAGCAGTTTGTCGGGAGGCCCGTCCAGGCGGACCCAGTACTTC. This codes for CASSLSGGPSRRTQYF.

This clonotype was detected a few times. V usage is TRBV18 and J usage is TRBJ2-6; 7 nucleotides agree with TRBD1. Trimming took 1 base from V and 3 from J; bases not matched to a gene: 3. The CDR3 spans 16 residues. Germline assignment: CDR1 KGHSH and CDR2 LQKENI. CDR3 residues: CASSPLTGYGANVLTF. DNA of the CDR3: TGTGCCAGCTCACCACTGACAGGGTATGGGGCCAACGTCCTGACTTTC.

The chain is built from TRBV11-3 and TRBJ2-1; D perhaps matches TRBD2 (6 bases). V shed 1 base and J shed 4 bases, with 20 bases lying between them. This CDR3 is 18 amino acids long. Germline-derived CDR1 and CDR2 are SGHNT and YENEEA. The CDR3 loop reads CASSLVGSGLYPYNEQFF. The DNA for the CDR3 is TGTGCCAGCAGCTTAGTGGGTAGCGGCTTGTACCCTTACAATGAGCAGTTCTTC.